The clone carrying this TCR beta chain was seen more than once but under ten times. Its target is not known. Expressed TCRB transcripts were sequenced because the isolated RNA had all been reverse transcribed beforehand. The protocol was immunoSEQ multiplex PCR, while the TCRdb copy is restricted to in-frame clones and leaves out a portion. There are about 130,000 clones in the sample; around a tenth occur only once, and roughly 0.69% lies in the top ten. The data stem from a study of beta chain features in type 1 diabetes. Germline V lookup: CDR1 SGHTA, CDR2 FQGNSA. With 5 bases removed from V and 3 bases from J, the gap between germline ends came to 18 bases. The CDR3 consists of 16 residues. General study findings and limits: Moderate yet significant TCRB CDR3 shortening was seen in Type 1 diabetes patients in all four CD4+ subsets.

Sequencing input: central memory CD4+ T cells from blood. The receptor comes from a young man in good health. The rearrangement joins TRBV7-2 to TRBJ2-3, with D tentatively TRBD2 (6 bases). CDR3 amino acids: CASSARSTSTTDTQYF. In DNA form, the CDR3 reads TGTGCCAGCAGCGCCAGGAGCACTAGCACGACAGATACGCAGTATTTT.